A single sample gave rise to the 14 T cell receptor beta chains below, sequenced in a study of PD-1 blockade in classical Hodgkin lymphoma. Profiling relied on immunoSEQ multiplex PCR, and the TCRdb table lists in-frame clones only, not all of them. Seen here are about 9,700 clones, 60% to 80% observed once, and the top ten hold roughly 3.9%. Every single patient, without exception, relapsed after autologous stem cell transplantation, and brentuximab vedotin exposure varied. Using magnetic negative selection, the CD4+ T cells were separated out of thawed PBMCs. The material sequenced was CD4+ T cells from blood, taken at baseline. The receptors were gathered from a human donor with classical Hodgkin lymphoma.

V and J are TRBV15 and TRBJ1-1; D possibly corresponds to TRBD1 (6 bases). CDR3 length: 16 amino acids. V was pared by 1 base and J by 8 bases, with 20 bases between. Germline-derived CDR1 and CDR2 are LNHNV and YYDKDF (reference sequence). CDR3 sequence reads: CATSRADPTPTGEAFF. In DNA form, the CDR3 reads TGTGCCACCAGCAGAGCCGATCCCACTCCCACAGGGGAAGCTTTCTTT.

CDR3 amino acids: CASSQGQPNYYEQYF. The CDR3 region has the DNA TGCGCCAGCAGCCAGGGACAGCCGAATTATTACGAGCAGTACTTC. The chain carries TRBV4-1 and TRBJ2-7, with 7 bases aligning to TRBD1. V lost 3 bases to trimming and J lost 4 bases; unmatched junction nucleotides: 9. Germline CDR1 reads MGHRA; CDR2 reads YSYEKL. The CDR3 sequence is 15 residues long.

Note on this clone: Other DNA sequences in the sample encode the same CDR3. The V and J genes are TRBV11-2 and TRBJ2-1; D tentatively reads TRBD1 or TRBD2 (5 bases each). V lost 1 base and J lost 7, with 20 bases in between. The CDR3 runs to 17 residues. CDR1 and CDR2 from the germline V gene are SGHAT and FQNNGV. The CDR3 region is CASSLGGSISGKNEQFF. The CDR3, as DNA: TGTGCCAGCAGCTTAGGAGGGTCTATCTCAGGGAAGAATGAGCAGTTCTTC. Combining the CDR3 with reference TRBV11-2 and TRBJ2-1 gives the whole variable domain EAGVAQSPRYKIIEKRQSVAFWCNPISGHATLYWYQQILGQGPKLLIQFQNNGVVDDSQLPKDRFSAERLKGVDSTLKIQPAKLEDSAVYLCASSLGGSISGKNEQFFGPGTRLTVL.

Of note for this clone: Compared with germline, one end of the junction differs, possibly owing to a read error. This chain links TRBV19 with TRBJ1-1; TRBD1 matches at 8 bases. Germline lookup yields CDR1 LNHDA and CDR2 SQIVND (reference sequence). This CDR3 comprises 14 residues. The CDR3 protein is CASRGDRRNIEAFF. CDR3 DNA: TGTGCCAGTAGGGGGGACAGGCGGAACATTGAAGCTTTCTTT. Filled out from reference TRBV19 and TRBJ1-1, the complete variable domain reads DGGITQSPKYLFRKEGQNVTLSCEQNLNHDAMYWYRQDPGQGLRLIYYSQIVNDFQKGDIAEGYSVSREKKESFPLTVTSAQKNPTAFYLCASRGDRRNIEAFFGQGTRLTVV.

This clone occurred a few times. This chain connects TRBV2 to TRBJ2-2, with a possible D match to TRBD2 (5 bases). CDR3 length: 14 residues. Germline V gene sequence: CDR1 SNHLY, CDR2 FYNNEI. Trimming took 2 bases from V and 3 from J, leaving 7 bases between them. The CDR3 nucleotides are TGTGCCAGCAGTGAATCGGGATACACCGGGGAGCTGTTTTTT. Translating gives CASSESGYTGELFF. The full variable domain, its missing parts supplied by reference TRBV2 and TRBJ2-2, is EPEVTQTPSHQVTQMGQEVILRCVPISNHLYFYWYRQILGQKVEFLVSFYNNEISEKSEIFDDQFSVERPDGSNFTLKIRSTKLEDSAMYFCASSESGYTGELFFGEGSRLTVL.

This clone was seen a handful of times. This chain joins TRBV5-1 and TRBJ2-1; 10 nucleotides line up with TRBD2. This CDR3 spans 16 amino acids. Germline trimming cut 1 base from V and 7 bases from J; bases unmatched to any gene: 8. Germline V lookup: CDR1 SGHRS, CDR2 YFSETQ. This chain's CDR3 is CASSLTGLAFDNEQFF. The DNA for the CDR3 is TGCGCCAGCAGCTTGACGGGACTAGCGTTTGATAATGAGCAGTTCTTC.

This rearrangement joins TRBV2 to TRBJ2-2, with D unresolved. The CDR3 is made up of 15 amino acids. Per the germline V gene, CDR1 is SNHLY and CDR2 is FYNNEI. Trimming pared 7 bases from V and 3 bases from J, leaving 15 bases between. CDR3 sequence reads: CASTVNPQDTGELFF. The CDR3 coding sequence is TGTGCCAGCACAGTCAACCCCCAGGACACCGGGGAGCTGTTTTTT.

As concerns this clone: A junction end diverges from the germline sequence, so it may reflect a read error. DNA of the CDR3: TGTGCTAGCAGCTTAAGCATGGGCACTGAAGCTTTCTTT. This encodes CASSLSMGTEAFF. The rearrangement joins TRBV7-7 to TRBJ1-1; no clear D gene. The CDR3 spans 13 residues. CDR1 is SSHAT and CDR2 is FNYEAQ in the germline V gene (reference sequence).

This rearrangement joins TRBV5-4 to TRBJ2-2, with 11 bases fitting TRBD1. There are 17 residues in the CDR3. V lost 4 bases and J lost 1; bases outside the gene matches: 6. Germline CDR1 is SGHNT and CDR2 is YYREEE (reference sequence). The CDR3 DNA is TGTGCCAGCAGCCCGGACAGGGGGCGACGGAACACCGGGGAGCTGTTTTTT. Its protein product is CASSPDRGRRNTGELFF.

V gene TRBV28 combines with J gene TRBJ2-1; TRBD1 matches at 8 bases. CDR1 and CDR2 from the germline V gene are MDHEN and SYDVKM. The trim removed 3 bases at V and 0 bases at J, leaving 7 bases unmatched. This CDR3 contains 17 residues. In DNA form, the CDR3 reads TGTGCCAGCAGTTTGGTTCCGGGACAGGTCTCCTACAATGAGCAGTTCTTC. It translates to CASSLVPGQVSYNEQFF. The complete variable domain, with remaining parts taken from reference TRBV28 and TRBJ2-1, reads DVKVTQSSRYLVKRTGEKVFLECVQDMDHENMFWYRQDPGLGLRLIYFSYDVKMKEKGDIPEGYSVSREKKERFSLILESASTNQTSMYLCASSLVPGQVSYNEQFFGPGTRLTVL.

The chain links TRBV7-7 to TRBJ2-3, with D tentatively TRBD1 (7 bases). V lost 5 bases, J lost 4 bases, and 13 bases lay in between. Germline lookup yields CDR1 SSHAT and CDR2 FNYEAQ (reference sequence). The CDR3 is made up of 14 amino acids. The CDR3 protein is CASSPGGPADTQYF. DNA of the CDR3: TGTGCCAGCAGCCCAGGGGGGCCGGCAGATACGCAGTATTTT.

The genes are TRBV5-6 and TRBJ1-6; D may be TRBD1 (5 bases). Germline CDR1 reads SGHDT; CDR2 reads YYEEEE. Trimming removed 0 bases from V and 6 bases from J, with 7 bases in between. CDR3 size: 14 residues. The CDR3 protein is CASSLGQPNSPLHF. The CDR3 bases are TGTGCCAGCAGCTTGGGACAGCCTAATTCACCCCTCCACTTT.

The chain couples TRBV15 to TRBJ2-7; the D gene is possibly TRBD1 (5 bases). Germline V gives CDR1 LNHNV, CDR2 YYDKDF (reference sequence). Trimming pared 0 bases from V and 2 bases from J, leaving 11 bases between. The CDR3 sequence is 15 residues long. CDR3 region: CATSRDNDRAYEQYF. The CDR3 DNA reads TGTGCCACCAGCAGAGATAACGACAGAGCCTACGAGCAGTACTTC.

This chain uses TRBV19 with TRBJ2-7, with 7 bases that match TRBD2. CDR1 and CDR2 (germline): LNHDA, SQIVND (reference sequence). V lost 7 bases, J lost 3 bases, and 12 bases stayed unmatched. This CDR3 is built from 15 residues. The CDR3 DNA follows: TGTGCCAGTAACAACGGATTTGCGGGAGACTACGAGCAGTACTTC. Its protein product is CASNNGFAGDYEQYF.